Shown below are 27 T cell receptor beta chains from a single sample sequenced in a study of blood T cell repertoires in COVID-19. Some clones are missing from TCRdb's copy, which holds only in-frame ones; the method was immunoSEQ multiplex PCR. This table holds about 300,000 clones, roughly 85% found once. The source material was PBMCs or T cells enriched from blood (not recorded which). The receptors come from a man aged 30-40 years who had recovered from COVID-19.

The chain has TRBV6-5 and TRBJ2-2; 9 nucleotides align to TRBD2. The germline gives CDR1 MNHEY, CDR2 SVGAGI. Trimming at V came to 8 bases and at J to 6 bases, leaving 7 bases not matched to a gene. There are 14 residues in the CDR3. CDR3 loop: CASCAGGHPGELFF. The CDR3 nucleotides read TGTGCCAGCTGCGCGGGGGGGCATCCCGGGGAGCTGTTTTTT.

In the case of this clone: At the DNA level, this CDR3 is encoded by other sequences in the same sample as well. The chain links TRBV7-2 to TRBJ2-3; 8 bases are a match to TRBD2. CDR3 length: 15 amino acids. V lost 0 bases to trimming and J lost 3 bases; unmatched junction nucleotides: 2. The germline gives CDR1 SGHTA, CDR2 FQGNSA. The CDR3 coding sequence is TGTGCCAGCAGCTTAGCGGGCGGGAGGACAGATACGCAGTATTTT. Residues: CASSLAGGRTDTQYF. The full variable domain, with the rest looked up from reference TRBV7-2 and TRBJ2-3, is GAGVSQSPSNKVTEKGKDVELRCDPISGHTALYWYRQSLGQGLEFLIYFQGNSAPDKSGLPSDRFSAERTGGSVSTLTIQRTQQEDSAVYLCASSLAGGRTDTQYFGPGTRLTVL.

The chain carries TRBV9 and TRBJ2-7; unclear D gene. This CDR3 has 14 residues. The V gene lost 0 bases and the J gene lost 0 bases, with 7 bases spanning the gap. Germline CDR1 reads SGDLS; CDR2 reads YYNGEE. The CDR3 bases are TGTGCCAGCAGCGTAGTTGGCAGCTCCTACGAGCAGTACTTC. Its protein product is CASSVVGSSYEQYF.

The chain is built from TRBV18 and TRBJ1-1; 7 bases map to TRBD1. CDR3 size: 17 residues. Germline CDR1 reads KGHSH; CDR2 reads LQKENI. The V gene end was trimmed by 2 bases and the J gene end by 0 bases; junction bases not matched to a gene: 9. The DNA of the CDR3 is TGTGCCAGCTCACCAACTACCCTGGGACAGCTGAACACTGAAGCTTTCTTT. It specifies CASSPTTLGQLNTEAFF.

This chain uses TRBV12-3 or TRBV12-4 with TRBJ1-3, with D perhaps matching TRBD1 (5 bases). This CDR3 region has 13 residues. V was trimmed by 6 bases and J by 8 bases, leaving 14 bases between them. CDR3 residues: CASSHVGGDTIYF. CDR3 bases: TGTGCCAGCAGCCACGTAGGAGGGGACACCATATATTTT.

This clone was recorded a few times. The chain links TRBV5-1 to TRBJ2-7; D might be TRBD1 (6 bases). This CDR3 has 12 residues. Trimming removed 4 bases from V and 4 bases from J, with 9 bases in between. CDR1 is SGHRS and CDR2 is YFSETQ in the germline V gene. The CDR3 nucleotides read TGCGCCAGCAGCACCACAGGGTACGAGCAGTACTTC. Translation gives CASSTTGYEQYF.

The chain joins TRBV7-2 to TRBJ1-5; 9 bases are shared with TRBD1. Germline V CDR1 and CDR2: SGHTA, FQGNSA. Trimming at V came to 5 bases and at J to 7 bases, leaving 9 bases not matched to a gene. The CDR3 has 15 residues. Here the CDR3 reads CASSPGTGIGQPQHF. The CDR3 region has the DNA TGTGCCAGCAGCCCCGGGACAGGGATTGGGCAGCCCCAGCATTTT.

This chain connects TRBV6-5 to TRBJ1-6; possible D gene TRBD1, 5 bases. The CDR3 is made up of 13 amino acids. The germline gives CDR1 MNHEY, CDR2 SVGAGI. Between the trimmed V and J ends, which lost 6 bases and 8 bases, there was a span of 11 bases. CDR3 residues: CASSAGWDSPLHF. CDR3 DNA sequence: TGTGCCAGCAGCGCAGGGTGGGATTCACCCCTCCACTTT.

The chain uses TRBV5-1 and TRBJ1-1, with 7 bases aligning to TRBD1. Germline V gives CDR1 SGHRS, CDR2 YFSETQ. The CDR3 sequence is 12 residues long. Unmatched junction bases numbered 9, after V lost 5 bases and J lost 11 bases. For the CDR3, the DNA is TGCGCCAGCAGTACAGGGGCGACAGGGGCTTTCTTT. Residues: CASSTGATGAFF.

V is TRBV6-5 and J is TRBJ1-1; D gene ambiguous. Between the trimmed V and J ends, which lost 4 bases and 0 bases, there was a span of 9 bases. The CDR3 totals 14 residues. Germline V gene data show CDR1 as MNHEY and CDR2 as SVGAGI. The CDR3 spells CASSFEGLNTEAFF. The CDR3 nucleotides are TGTGCCAGCAGTTTCGAGGGTCTGAACACTGAAGCTTTCTTT.

The chain couples TRBV9 to TRBJ2-5; D unclear. Trimming took off 4 bases at V and 5 bases at J, with 9 bases between the two ends. The CDR3 length is 12 residues. The germline gives CDR1 SGDLS, CDR2 YYNGEE. The CDR3 DNA sequence: TGTGCCAGCAGCAAACATACCGAGACCCAGTACTTC. Translation: CASSKHTETQYF.

This clone was found once. The chain combines TRBV7-3 with TRBJ1-1; D possibly corresponds to TRBD1 (6 bases). This CDR3 has 14 amino acids. Germline V gives CDR1 SGHTA, CDR2 FQGTGA. V gave up 5 bases and J gave up 2 bases, with 12 bases separating them. The CDR3 DNA is TGTGCCAGCAGCACCACAGGGCCCAACACTGAAGCTTTCTTT. The encoded protein is CASSTTGPNTEAFF.

The chain couples TRBV7-9 to TRBJ1-5; 8 bases are shared with TRBD1. The CDR3 contains 13 residues. V lost 7 bases, J lost 5 bases, and 4 bases stayed unmatched. Germline V lookup: CDR1 SEHNR, CDR2 FQNEAQ (reference sequence). CDR3 in DNA: TGTGCCAGCACCGAGACAGGGGATCAGCCCCAGCATTTT. It yields the protein CASTETGDQPQHF.

The DNA of the CDR3 is TGTGCCACCAGCAGACGAGGGACAGGGAAAGAGACCCAGTACTTC. Translating it yields CATSRRGTGKETQYF. V and J are TRBV15 and TRBJ2-5; 9 nucleotides line up with TRBD1. The V gene end was trimmed by 2 bases and the J gene end by 3 bases; junction bases not matched to a gene: 4. Germline CDR1 and CDR2: LNHNV and YYDKDF (reference sequence). The CDR3 covers 15 residues.

This clone was seen only once. V usage is TRBV6-2 or TRBV6-3 and J usage is TRBJ1-1; possibly TRBD1 for D (6 bases). The CDR3 contains 16 residues. Germline lookup yields CDR1 MNHEY and CDR2 SVGEGT. V gave up 6 bases and J gave up 1 base, with 18 bases separating them. CDR3: CASSPTGLQANTEAFF. DNA for the CDR3: TGTGCCAGCAGCCCAACAGGGCTTCAAGCGAACACTGAAGCTTTCTTT.

V gene TRBV20-1 combines with J gene TRBJ1-5; D may be TRBD1 (6 bases). The CDR3 totals 20 residues. V shed 3 bases and J shed 2 bases, with 29 bases lying between them. Looked up from germline, CDR1 is DFQATT and CDR2 is SNEGSKA (reference sequence). The CDR3 reads CSASPPLGAEVGDGNQPQHF. CDR3 bases: TGCAGTGCTAGTCCCCCTCTGGGGGCAGAGGTGGGAGACGGCAATCAGCCCCAGCATTTT.

The CDR3 nucleotides are TGTGCCAGCTCACCGATGACAGGCAGTCGAAACACCATATATTTT. This sequence encodes CASSPMTGSRNTIYF. The chain links TRBV18 to TRBJ1-3; D might be TRBD1 (6 bases). CDR3 length: 15 residues. V gave up 3 bases and J gave up 5 bases, with 14 bases separating them. Germline values: CDR1 KGHSH, CDR2 LQKENI.

J is TRBJ1-6 and V is TRBV5-1; D is ambiguous. This CDR3 contains 15 residues. Germline CDR1 is SGHRS and CDR2 is YFSETQ. V was shortened by 2 bases and J by 7 bases, with 13 bases between the two germline ends. This chain's CDR3 is CASSLGAAANSPLHF. The DNA of the CDR3 is TGCGCCAGCAGCTTAGGTGCGGCAGCAAATTCACCCCTCCACTTT. Looking up the rest from reference TRBV5-1 and TRBJ1-6 gives the full variable domain: KAGVTQTPRYLIKTRGQQVTLSCSPISGHRSVSWYQQTPGQGLQFLFEYFSETQRNKGNFPGRFSGRQFSNSRSEMNVSTLELGDSALYLCASSLGAAANSPLHFGNGTRLTVT.

The V gene is TRBV27, the J gene TRBJ1-1; possibly TRBD1 for D (5 bases). V was clipped by 1 base and J by 7 bases, with 10 bases between them. Per germline, CDR1 MNHEY and CDR2 SMNVEV (reference sequence). CDR3 length: 13 residues. Written as DNA, the CDR3 is TGTGCCAGCAGTTTATTTGGGGCCGGTGAAGCTTTCTTT. It encodes CASSLFGAGEAFF.

The rearrangement joins TRBV2 to TRBJ1-3, with no clear D. This CDR3 has 12 amino acids. V lost 6 bases, J lost 3 bases, and 6 bases lay in between. CDR1 is SNHLY, CDR2 FYNNEI, per germline. The CDR3 DNA reads TGTGCCAGCAGACAGTTTGGAAACACCATATATTTT. This codes for CASRQFGNTIYF.

This sequence joins TRBV19 and TRBJ2-3; 7 bases fit TRBD1. With 11 bases clipped from V and 1 base from J, the junction kept 3 bases outside the gene matches. The germline gives CDR1 LNHDA, CDR2 SQIVND (reference sequence). The CDR3 runs to 12 residues. The chain's CDR3 is CALGTGTDTQYF. The DNA of the CDR3 is TGTGCCTTAGGGACAGGCACAGATACGCAGTATTTT.

The table lists this clone with a count of one. The rearrangement uses TRBV5-6 and TRBJ2-2, with 10 bases aligning to TRBD2. CDR3 size: 16 residues. V lost 3 bases, J lost 5 bases, and 7 bases stayed unmatched. Germline assignment: CDR1 SGHDT and CDR2 YYEEEE. CDR3 nucleotide sequence: TGTGCCAGCAGCTCCTTGGCTAGCGGGGGAACCGGGGAGCTGTTTTTT. Its protein is CASSSLASGGTGELFF.

The chain uses TRBV24-1 and TRBJ2-5; 8 bases fit TRBD1. The V segment lost 3 bases and the J segment 1 base; nucleotides outside the gene matches: 3. CDR3 length: 15 residues. Germline loops: CDR1 KGHDR, CDR2 SFDVKD. The CDR3, as DNA: TGTGCCACCAGTGATCCCGGACAGGGCCAAGAGACCCAGTACTTC. Protein: CATSDPGQGQETQYF.

This clone was picked up a small number of times. The chain links TRBV10-2 to TRBJ1-6; D call uncertain. The germline CDR1 and CDR2 sequences are WSHSY and SAAADI. There are 13 residues in the CDR3. V lost 6 bases and J 7 bases, leaving 10 bases between the germline ends. CDR3 amino acids: CASSSAGNSPLHF. For the CDR3, the DNA is TGCGCCAGCAGCTCCGCGGGAAATTCACCCCTCCACTTT.

The rearrangement joins TRBV11-3 to TRBJ2-3, with D perhaps matching TRBD2 (5 bases). V lost 3 bases to trimming and J lost 5 bases, with 15 bases between them. The CDR3 is made up of 15 amino acids. CDR1 and CDR2 from the germline V gene are SGHNT and YENEEA. The CDR3 loop reads CASSLGSGPGDTQYF. CDR3 DNA sequence: TGTGCCAGCAGCTTGGGGAGCGGACCAGGAGATACGCAGTATTTT.

The V call is TRBV5-6, the J call TRBJ1-5; D unresolved. Germline V gene lookup returns CDR1 SGHDT and CDR2 YYEEEE. The V end lost 0 bases, the J end lost 4 bases, and 11 bases lay between the germline ends. The CDR3 length is 15 residues. The CDR3 DNA sequence: TGTGCCAGCAGCTTGGGGGCAGCCCGTAATCAGCCCCAGCATTTT. As protein: CASSLGAARNQPQHF.

V is TRBV6-2 or TRBV6-3 and J is TRBJ2-2, with 7 bases aligning to TRBD1. The CDR3 extends over 15 amino acids. Per the germline V gene, CDR1 is MNHEY and CDR2 is SVGEGT. Losses at the gene ends were 5 bases for V and 6 bases for J; bases not matched to a gene: 9. The CDR3 is CASSHRGPTAGELFF. Written as DNA, the CDR3 is TGTGCCAGCAGTCACAGGGGCCCCACCGCCGGGGAGCTGTTTTTT.